The 10 T cell receptor beta chains below come from one sample, sequenced in a study of blood T cell repertoires in COVID-19. The repertoire was sequenced with immunoSEQ multiplex PCR; TCRdb's copy has only in-frame clones and lacks some. The repertoire holds under 100,000 clones, around 84% seen once, with around 5% in the top ten. Source material: peripheral blood. These receptors originate from a man aged 40-49 years with acute or convalescent COVID-19.

The rearrangement links TRBV10-1 to TRBJ2-3; 9 positions match TRBD2. Germline CDR1 is WNHNN and CDR2 is SYGVQD (reference sequence). V was pared by 6 bases and J by 6 bases, with 7 bases of the junction left unmatched. The CDR3 is 14 amino acids. In nucleotides, the CDR3 is TGCGCCAGCAGCATAGCGGGAGTTTCGGATACGCAGTATTTT. This translates into CASSIAGVSDTQYF.

The chain links TRBV6-5 to TRBJ1-1, with a weak D call TRBD1 (6 bases). V was cut by 6 bases and J by 0 bases, with 11 bases left in between. The CDR3 has 14 amino acids. Germline V gene sequence: CDR1 MNHEY, CDR2 SVGAGI. The DNA for the CDR3 is TGTGCCAGCAGCATTGACAGGCTGAACACTGAAGCTTTCTTT. This codes for CASSIDRLNTEAFF.

The V call is TRBV5-1, the J call TRBJ1-2; D remains ambiguous. This CDR3 comprises 15 residues. The germline CDR1 and CDR2 sequences are SGHRS and YFSETQ. The V and J ends lost 4 bases and 3 bases respectively, with 16 bases between them. CDR3 DNA: TGCGCCAGCAGCCTAGATCGGGGATACCACTATGGCTACACCTTC. Translating it yields CASSLDRGYHYGYTF. The entire variable domain, with the rest obtained from reference TRBV5-1 and TRBJ1-2, is as follows: KAGVTQTPRYLIKTRGQQVTLSCSPISGHRSVSWYQQTPGQGLQFLFEYFSETQRNKGNFPGRFSGRQFSNSRSEMNVSTLELGDSALYLCASSLDRGYHYGYTFGSGTRLTVV.

This clone was counted once. The chain employs TRBV18 and TRBJ1-2, with D maybe TRBD1 (5 bases). The CDR3 contains 14 residues. The V end was cut by 8 bases, the J end by 0 bases, with 13 bases between. CDR1 and CDR2 from the germline V gene are KGHSH and LQKENI. The CDR3 DNA follows: TGTGCCAGCACCGACAGACGCACTAACTATGGCTACACCTTC. Residues: CASTDRRTNYGYTF.

J is TRBJ1-4 and V is TRBV5-1; a weak D match, TRBD1 (5 bases). From germline, CDR1 is SGHRS and CDR2 YFSETQ. The CDR3 runs to 16 residues. Trimming took 2 bases from V and 1 from J, leaving 12 bases between them. The CDR3 is CASSFVTGRTNEKLFF. The CDR3 DNA reads as TGCGCCAGCAGCTTTGTTACAGGCAGAACTAATGAAAAACTGTTTTTT.

This chain connects TRBV18 to TRBJ1-3, with D unresolved. The V gene's germline CDR1 is KGHSH and CDR2 LQKENI. With 8 bases removed from V and 4 bases from J, the gap between germline ends came to 12 bases. The CDR3 spans 13 residues. The CDR3 protein is CASRPAGGNTIYF. The CDR3 DNA sequence: TGTGCCAGCCGACCGGCGGGCGGAAACACCATATATTTT.

For the CDR3, the DNA is TGTGCCAGCAGCTCGAAATCAGGGGGATCACCCCTCCACTTT. Amino acids: CASSSKSGGSPLHF. The rearrangement joins TRBV7-2 to TRBJ1-6; 7 nucleotides align to TRBD1. There are 14 residues in the CDR3. The trim removed 4 bases at V and 10 bases at J, leaving 7 bases unmatched. Germline values: CDR1 SGHTA, CDR2 FQGNSA. The variable domain in full, with the rest retrieved from reference TRBV7-2 and TRBJ1-6, is GAGVSQSPSNKVTEKGKDVELRCDPISGHTALYWYRQSLGQGLEFLIYFQGNSAPDKSGLPSDRFSAERTGGSVSTLTIQRTQQEDSAVYLCASSSKSGGSPLHFGNGTRLTVT.

At least ten counts were recorded for this clone. The chain employs TRBV18 and TRBJ1-3, with D perhaps TRBD1 (6 bases). CDR1 and CDR2 from the germline V gene are KGHSH and LQKENI. V was trimmed by 0 bases and J by 5 bases, leaving 14 bases between them. This CDR3 has 16 residues. The CDR3, as DNA: TGTGCCAGCTCACCACCATCCAGGGGAGTGAGAAACACCATATATTTT. Protein product: CASSPPSRGVRNTIYF.

The CDR3 region has the DNA TGTGCCACCAGTGATGCCAGGGGGTGGGGCACAGATACGCAGTATTTT. Protein: CATSDARGWGTDTQYF. The chain recombines TRBV24-1 with TRBJ2-3; 7 bases are shared with TRBD1. The ends lost 3 bases at V and 1 base at J; junction bases unmatched: 6. CDR3 length: 16 residues. CDR1 KGHDR and CDR2 SFDVKD come from the germline V gene.

DNA for the CDR3: TGTGCCAGCAGTTCCCCGGAGCTCTATAATTCACCCCTCCACTTT. The encoded protein is CASSSPELYNSPLHF. The V gene is TRBV6-5, the J gene TRBJ1-6, with unresolved D. V was pared by 4 bases and J by 3 bases, with 10 bases between. The length of the CDR3 is 15 residues. Germline V CDR1 and CDR2: MNHEY, SVGAGI.